Listed below are T cell receptor beta chains from one sample, sequenced in a study of cytomegalovirus exposure and HLA in healthy donors. The method was immunoSEQ multiplex PCR; TCRdb's version includes in-frame clones alone and lacks a portion of them. The table includes some 250,000 clones, 82% detected once. The sample comprised PBMCs. The receptors were gathered from a woman aged 40 to 55 in good health and CMV-seropositive. CDR3s include the opening cysteine and the closing phenylalanine or tryptophan. Fields, in order: D gene, clone size, J gene, V gene, CDR3 DNA, CDR3 protein. A D gene is named only where the DNA matches it firmly. Clone size appears in some rows only: once, few, many, or a class for an expanded clone.

D: NA; size: NA; J: TRBJ1-2; V: TRBV20-1; DNA: TGCAGTGGTCAGGGTAACTATGGCTACACCTTC; CDR3: CSGQGNYGYTF
D: NA; size: NA; J: TRBJ2-1; V: TRBV7-9; DNA: TGTTCCAGCAGCTTGGGTTTTGGGCCCCCCTTCTTC; CDR3: CSSSLGFGPPFF
D: TRBD1; size: NA; J: TRBJ2-7; V: TRBV7-7; DNA: TGTGCCAGCAGCCCAAGACAGGGGTCCTACGAGCAGTACTTC; CDR3: CASSPRQGSYEQYF
D: NA; size: NA; J: TRBJ1-2; V: TRBV4-3; DNA: TGCGCCAGCAGCCCGGGAACGGGAAGCGGGCTATATGGCTACACCTTC; CDR3: CASSPGTGSGLYGYTF
D: TRBD1; size: NA; J: TRBJ1-6; V: TRBV10-3; DNA: TGTGCCACTGGGGGGACAGCAAACTCCTATAATTCCCCCCTCCACTTT; CDR3: CATGGTANSYNSPLHF
D: NA; size: NA; J: TRBJ2-3; V: TRBV5-4; DNA: TGTGCCAGCAGCTGGGGGACAACCCCACGCACAGATACGCAGTATTTT; CDR3: CASSWGTTPRTDTQYF
D: TRBD1; size: NA; J: TRBJ2-5; V: TRBV7-9; DNA: TGTGCCAGCAGCTGGAGGGACAGGGGTAGGCAAGAGACCCAGTACTTC; CDR3: CASSWRDRGRQETQYF
D: NA; size: NA; J: TRBJ1-4; V: TRBV19; DNA: TGTGCCAGTAGTGCCGCGGGGGCATTCGGTGAAAAACTGTTTTTT; CDR3: CASSAAGAFGEKLFF
D: TRBD1; size: once; J: TRBJ2-2; V: TRBV7-9; DNA: TGTGCCAGCAGCTTTCTGACAGGGGACCTCAGGTCCAACACCGGGGAGCTGTTTTTT; CDR3: CASSFLTGDLRSNTGELFF
D: NA; size: once; J: TRBJ1-2; V: TRBV7-6; DNA: TGTGCCAGCAGCCCGACAGAGATCTATGGCTACACCTTC; CDR3: CASSPTEIYGYTF
D: TRBD1; size: NA; J: TRBJ2-5; V: TRBV9; DNA: TGTGCCAGCAGCGTAGCTGACAGGGTGGGGGAGACCCAGTACTTC; CDR3: CASSVADRVGETQYF
D: TRBD1; size: NA; J: TRBJ2-7; V: TRBV11-1; DNA: TGTGCCAGCAGCTTAAACCGACAGGGGGACCACGAGCAGTACTTC; CDR3: CASSLNRQGDHEQYF
D: TRBD2; size: NA; J: TRBJ2-4; V: TRBV6-5; DNA: TGTGCCAGCAGTCCTAGCGGGAGGGCTGAAAACATTCAGTACTTC; CDR3: CASSPSGRAENIQYF
D: NA; size: NA; J: TRBJ1-2; V: TRBV2; DNA: TGTGCCAGCAGTGAAGACGGGTATGGCTACACCTTC; CDR3: CASSEDGYGYTF
D: TRBD2; size: NA; J: TRBJ2-7; V: TRBV7-2; DNA: TGTGCCAGCAGCCGTACTAGCGGCTCCTACGAGCAGTACTTC; CDR3: CASSRTSGSYEQYF
D: TRBD2; size: NA; J: TRBJ2-1; V: TRBV2; DNA: TGTGCCAGCAGTGGTAGGCTAGCGGGGAGGAATGAGCAGTTCTTC; CDR3: CASSGRLAGRNEQFF
D: TRBD1; size: NA; J: TRBJ1-1; V: TRBV4-3; DNA: TGCGCCAGCAGCCACCCGGTGGCAGGGGGGTTGGCTTTCTTT; CDR3: CASSHPVAGGLAFF
D: TRBD1; size: NA; J: TRBJ1-1; V: TRBV6-5; DNA: TGTGCCAGCAGTTTCCCGGGACAGGGACCGGGCACTGAAGCTTTCTTT; CDR3: CASSFPGQGPGTEAFF
D: NA; size: NA; J: TRBJ1-1; V: TRBV19; DNA: TGTGCCAGTAGTGCGAGCTACTTGAGAGCTTTCTTT; CDR3: CASSASYLRAFF
D: NA; size: NA; J: TRBJ2-2; V: TRBV5-4; DNA: TGTGCCAGCAGCTTAGCACAGGGATTAACCGGGGAGCTGTTTTTT; CDR3: CASSLAQGLTGELFF
D: NA; size: NA; J: TRBJ1-3; V: TRBV12-5; DNA: TGTGCTAGTGGCATACTTGGAAACACCATATATTTT; CDR3: CASGILGNTIYF
D: NA; size: NA; J: TRBJ2-5; V: TRBV7-9; DNA: TGTGCCAGCAGCTTTAGAGGAGGGGCACAAGAGACCCAGTACTTC; CDR3: CASSFRGGAQETQYF
D: TRBD1; size: NA; J: TRBJ2-5; V: TRBV7-9; DNA: TGTGCCAGCAGCTTAGGGCCAGGGGGACAAGAGACCCAGTACTTC; CDR3: CASSLGPGGQETQYF
D: NA; size: once; J: TRBJ2-3; V: TRBV19; DNA: TGTGCCAGTAGTATAAGCCCTCCGGCAGATACGCAGTATTTT; CDR3: CASSISPPADTQYF
D: TRBD1; size: NA; J: TRBJ1-4; V: TRBV4-1; DNA: TGCGCCAGCAGCCAAGATGGGTTGTTTGACAGGGGTGAAGAAAAACTGTTTTTT; CDR3: CASSQDGLFDRGEEKLFF
D: TRBD2; size: NA; J: TRBJ2-7; V: TRBV5-1; DNA: TGCGCCAGCAGCTTGGAGCCAGCGGGAGTTCCCCACGAGCAGTACTTC; CDR3: CASSLEPAGVPHEQYF
D: TRBD1; size: NA; J: TRBJ1-2; V: TRBV16; DNA: TGTGCCAGCAGCCAAGGACAGGGGAACTATGGCTACACCTTC; CDR3: CASSQGQGNYGYTF
D: NA; size: few; J: TRBJ2-2; V: TRBV4-3; DNA: TGCGCCAGCAGCCATAGCACAGGCCCGGAGAACACCGGGGAGCTGTTTTTT; CDR3: CASSHSTGPENTGELFF
D: TRBD1; size: NA; J: TRBJ2-7; V: TRBV10-3; DNA: TGTGCCATCAGTGATGACAGGGGGACCTACGAGCAGTACTTC; CDR3: CAISDDRGTYEQYF
D: NA; size: NA; J: TRBJ1-1; V: TRBV7-9; DNA: TGTTCCAGCAGCTTCGAACAGTTCACTGAAGCTTTCTTT; CDR3: CSSSFEQFTEAFF
D: TRBD1; size: NA; J: TRBJ1-3; V: TRBV12-5; DNA: TGTGCTAGTGGTCAAACATGGGACAGTCTCTCTGGAAACACCATATATTTT; CDR3: CASGQTWDSLSGNTIYF
D: NA; size: NA; J: TRBJ1-5; V: TRBV5-4; DNA: TGTGCCAGCAGCGCGGGGGGACTGGATCAGCCCCAGCATTTT; CDR3: CASSAGGLDQPQHF
D: NA; size: NA; J: TRBJ2-3; V: TRBV5-4; DNA: TGTGCCAGCAGCTATTACACAGATACGCAGTATTTT; CDR3: CASSYYTDTQYF
D: TRBD2; size: NA; J: TRBJ2-7; V: TRBV5-1; DNA: TGCGCCAGCAGCTTGGAGCGGGGGTCCTACGAGCAGTACTTC; CDR3: CASSLERGSYEQYF
D: TRBD2; size: NA; J: TRBJ2-7; V: TRBV7-2; DNA: TGTGCCAGCAGCATGACTAGCGGGGAGAGACTAGAGCAGTACTTC; CDR3: CASSMTSGERLEQYF